The 9 T cell receptor beta chains given below trace back to one sample, sequenced in a study of blood T cell repertoires in COVID-19. Method: immunoSEQ multiplex PCR; TCRdb's copy keeps in-frame clones and lacks some. The sample lists approximately 70,000 clones, roughly 80% occurring once. The sample taken for sequencing was peripheral blood. The receptors were sampled from a woman older than 75 with acute or convalescent COVID-19.

V gene TRBV5-5 combines with J gene TRBJ1-1, with a possible D match to TRBD1 (6 bases). Trimming removed 1 base at V and 2 bases at J, with 9 bases between. Germline V gives CDR1 SGHKS, CDR2 YYEKEE (reference sequence). The CDR3 is made up of 14 amino acids. This CDR3 is CASSLLDSNTEAFF. CDR3 coding DNA: TGTGCCAGCAGCTTGCTGGACAGCAACACTGAAGCTTTCTTT.

This chain connects TRBV7-9 to TRBJ1-6, with no clear D. Germline V gene data show CDR1 as SEHNR and CDR2 as FQNEAQ (reference sequence). Trimming left V 1 base short and J 9 bases short, with 7 bases between. This CDR3 has 13 residues. Here the CDR3 reads CASSLEESSPLHF. In nucleotides, the CDR3 is TGTGCCAGCAGCTTAGAGGAGTCTTCACCCCTCCACTTT.

The rearrangement uses TRBV18 and TRBJ1-4; D uncertain. Germline CDR1 is KGHSH and CDR2 is LQKENI. V was trimmed by 3 bases and J by 0 bases, leaving 8 bases between them. CDR3 length equals 15 residues. CDR3 nucleotides: TGTGCCAGCTCACCCCGACAAGCAACTAATGAAAAACTGTTTTTT. It is translated as CASSPRQATNEKLFF.

The rearrangement links TRBV27 to TRBJ2-4, with 9 bases that match TRBD1. V shed 8 bases and J 1 base; nucleotides not matched to a gene: 3. This CDR3 has 14 amino acids. The germline V gene has CDR1 MNHEY and CDR2 SMNVEV (reference sequence). The CDR3 is CASRGQGAKNIQYF. DNA for the CDR3: TGTGCCAGCCGCGGACAGGGGGCCAAAAACATTCAGTACTTC.

The DNA of the CDR3 is TGCGCCAGGAGGGTAGCACCATACCTCCCCAATGAGCAGTTCTTC. It codes for CARRVAPYLPNEQFF. This chain uses TRBV10-1 with TRBJ2-1, with TRBD2 as a possible D gene (5 bases). The V and J ends lost 9 bases and 6 bases respectively, with 21 bases between them. From germline, CDR1 is WNHNN and CDR2 SYGVQD (reference sequence). The length of the CDR3 is 15 residues.

This chain links TRBV5-1 with TRBJ1-1; TRBD1 might be the D (5 bases). V lost 1 base, J lost 3 bases, and 10 bases lay in between. Germline V gives CDR1 SGHRS, CDR2 YFSETQ. CDR3 length: 14 residues. CDR3 sequence: CASSLNGGDTEAFF. For the CDR3, the DNA is TGCGCCAGCAGCTTGAACGGGGGAGACACTGAAGCTTTCTTT.

V and J are TRBV3-1 (or the pseudogene TRBV3-2) and TRBJ1-1; a weak D match, TRBD1 (5 bases). Germline CDR1 LGHDT, CDR2 YNNKEL (reference sequence). V gave up 4 bases and J gave up 3 bases, with 12 bases separating them. The CDR3 is 14 residues long. CDR3 region: CASSLGQKDTEAFF. In DNA, the CDR3 is TGTGCCAGCAGCCTGGGGCAGAAAGACACTGAAGCTTTCTTT.

The chain uses TRBV6-5 and TRBJ1-4, with D maybe TRBD1 (5 bases). Germline V lookup: CDR1 MNHEY, CDR2 SVGAGI. This CDR3 comprises 13 residues. V lost 10 bases to trimming and J lost 7 bases, with 16 bases between them. DNA for the CDR3: TGTGCCACCCAGGACACTATAGGTGAAAAACTGTTTTTT. This codes for CATQDTIGEKLFF.

This clone was recorded a few times. CDR3 nucleotides: TGTGCCTGGAGTGTAGGAGCACAGGGGGAATACGAGCAGTACTTC. Translated: CAWSVGAQGEYEQYF. The chain combines TRBV30 with TRBJ2-7; 8 bases are shared with TRBD1. J lost 4 bases, V lost 0 bases, and 8 bases had no gene match. There are 15 residues in the CDR3. The germline gives CDR1 GTSNPN, CDR2 SVGIG (reference sequence).